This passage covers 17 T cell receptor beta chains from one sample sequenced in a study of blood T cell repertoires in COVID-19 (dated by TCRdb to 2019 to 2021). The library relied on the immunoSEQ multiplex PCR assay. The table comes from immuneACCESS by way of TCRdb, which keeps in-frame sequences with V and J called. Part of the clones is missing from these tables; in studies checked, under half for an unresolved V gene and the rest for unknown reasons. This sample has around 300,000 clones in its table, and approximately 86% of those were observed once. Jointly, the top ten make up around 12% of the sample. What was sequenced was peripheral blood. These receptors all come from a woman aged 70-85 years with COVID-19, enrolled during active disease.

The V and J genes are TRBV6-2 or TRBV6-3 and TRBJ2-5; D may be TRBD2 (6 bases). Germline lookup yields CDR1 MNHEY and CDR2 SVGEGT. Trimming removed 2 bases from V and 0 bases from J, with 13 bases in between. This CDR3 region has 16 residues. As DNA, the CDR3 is TGTGCCAGCAGTTACGGGATAAGCGGGCACCAAGAGACCCAGTACTTC. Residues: CASSYGISGHQETQYF.

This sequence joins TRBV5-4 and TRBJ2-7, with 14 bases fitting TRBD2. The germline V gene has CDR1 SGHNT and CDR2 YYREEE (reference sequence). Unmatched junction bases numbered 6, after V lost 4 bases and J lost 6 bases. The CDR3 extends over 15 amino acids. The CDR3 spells CASSARLAGGPEQYF. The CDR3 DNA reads TGTGCCAGCAGCGCCAGACTAGCGGGGGGGCCCGAGCAGTACTTC.

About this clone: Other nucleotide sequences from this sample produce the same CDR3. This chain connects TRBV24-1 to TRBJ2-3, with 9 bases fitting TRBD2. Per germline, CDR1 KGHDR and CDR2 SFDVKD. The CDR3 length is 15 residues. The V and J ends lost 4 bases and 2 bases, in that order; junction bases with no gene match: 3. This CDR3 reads CATSDPSGATDTQYF. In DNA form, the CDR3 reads TGTGCCACCAGTGACCCTAGCGGGGCCACAGATACGCAGTATTTT.

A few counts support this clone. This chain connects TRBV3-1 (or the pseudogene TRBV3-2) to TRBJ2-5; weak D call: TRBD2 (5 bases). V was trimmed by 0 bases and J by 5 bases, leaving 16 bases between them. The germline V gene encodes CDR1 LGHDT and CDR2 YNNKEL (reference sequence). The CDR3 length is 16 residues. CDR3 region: CASSQEGSASRETQYF. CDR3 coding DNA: TGTGCCAGCAGCCAAGAAGGGTCGGCTAGCAGGGAGACCCAGTACTTC.

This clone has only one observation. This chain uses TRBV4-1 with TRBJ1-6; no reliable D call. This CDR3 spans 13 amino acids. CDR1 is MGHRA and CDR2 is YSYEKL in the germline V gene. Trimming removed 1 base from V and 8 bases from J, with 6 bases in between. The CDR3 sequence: CASSQANYSPLHF. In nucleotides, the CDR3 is TGCGCCAGCAGCCAAGCTAACTATTCACCCCTCCACTTT.

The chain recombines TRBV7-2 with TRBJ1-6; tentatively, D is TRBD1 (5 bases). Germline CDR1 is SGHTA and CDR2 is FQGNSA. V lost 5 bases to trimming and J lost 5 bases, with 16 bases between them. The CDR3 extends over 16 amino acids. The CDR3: CASSPRAGEDNSPLHF. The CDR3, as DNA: TGTGCCAGCAGCCCCCGGGCGGGGGAAGATAATTCACCCCTCCACTTT.

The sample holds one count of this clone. CDR3 DNA: TGTGCCAGCAGCTTCTCCCGGACAGGGAACTACGAGCAGTACTTC. Translating gives CASSFSRTGNYEQYF. The V call is TRBV7-2, the J call TRBJ2-7; 8 bases map to TRBD1. In germline, CDR1 is SGHTA, CDR2 FQGNSA. This CDR3 contains 15 residues. V was pared by 3 bases and J by 3 bases, with 7 bases of the junction left unmatched.

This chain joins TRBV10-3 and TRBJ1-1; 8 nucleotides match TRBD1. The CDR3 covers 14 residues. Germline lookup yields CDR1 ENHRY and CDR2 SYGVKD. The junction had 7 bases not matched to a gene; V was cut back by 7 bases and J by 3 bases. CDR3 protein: CAITADREDTEAFF. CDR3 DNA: TGTGCCATCACCGCGGACAGGGAGGACACTGAAGCTTTCTTT.

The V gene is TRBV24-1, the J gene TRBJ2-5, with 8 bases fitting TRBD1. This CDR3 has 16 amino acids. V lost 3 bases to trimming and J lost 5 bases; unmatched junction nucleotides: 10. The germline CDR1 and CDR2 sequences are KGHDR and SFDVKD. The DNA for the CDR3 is TGTGCCACCAGTGATGGGGGACAGGCACGCGGGGAGACCCAGTACTTC. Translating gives CATSDGGQARGETQYF.

The CDR3 DNA follows: TGTGCCACCAGCAGCCCTAGCGGGGGTATCAATACGCAGTATTTT. This encodes CATSSPSGGINTQYF. V is TRBV15 and J is TRBJ2-3, with TRBD2 matching over 10 bases. The CDR3 runs to 15 residues. V was clipped by 3 bases and J by 7 bases; unmatched bases: 7. CDR1 and CDR2 (germline): LNHNV, YYDKDF (reference sequence).

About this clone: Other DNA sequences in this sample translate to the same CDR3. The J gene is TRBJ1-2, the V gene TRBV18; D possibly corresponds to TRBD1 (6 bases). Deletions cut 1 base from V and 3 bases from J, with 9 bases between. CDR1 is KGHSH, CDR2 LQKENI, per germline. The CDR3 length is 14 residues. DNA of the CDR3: TGTGCCAGCTCACCACTACAGGGAGACTATGGCTACACCTTC. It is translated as CASSPLQGDYGYTF.

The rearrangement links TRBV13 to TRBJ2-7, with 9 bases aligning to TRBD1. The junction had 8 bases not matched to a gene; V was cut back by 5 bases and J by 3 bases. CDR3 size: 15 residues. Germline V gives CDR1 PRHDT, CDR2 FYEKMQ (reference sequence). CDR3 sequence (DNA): TGTGCCAGCAGCCCAACCGGGACAGGGAACTACGAGCAGTACTTC. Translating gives CASSPTGTGNYEQYF.

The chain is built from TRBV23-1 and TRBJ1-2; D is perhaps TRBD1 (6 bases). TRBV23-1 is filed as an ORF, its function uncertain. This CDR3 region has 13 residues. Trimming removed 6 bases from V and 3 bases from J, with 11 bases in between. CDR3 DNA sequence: TGCGCCAGCAGATGTAAGGGGGACTATGGCTACACCTTC. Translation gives CASRCKGDYGYTF.

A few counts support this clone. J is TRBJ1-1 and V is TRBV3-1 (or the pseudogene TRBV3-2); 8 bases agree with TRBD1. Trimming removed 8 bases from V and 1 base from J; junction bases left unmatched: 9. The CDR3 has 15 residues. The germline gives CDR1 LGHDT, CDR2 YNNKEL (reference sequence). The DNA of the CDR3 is TGTGCCAGCCTAGAGGACAGGGTAACGAACACTGAAGCTTTCTTT. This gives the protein CASLEDRVTNTEAFF.

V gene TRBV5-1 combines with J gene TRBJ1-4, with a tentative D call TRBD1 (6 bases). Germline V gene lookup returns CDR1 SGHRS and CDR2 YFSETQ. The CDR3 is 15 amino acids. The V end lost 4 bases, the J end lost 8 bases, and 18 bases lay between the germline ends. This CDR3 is CASSPTAGATEKLFF. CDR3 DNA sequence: TGCGCCAGCAGCCCGACGGCAGGGGCGACGGAAAAACTGTTTTTT.

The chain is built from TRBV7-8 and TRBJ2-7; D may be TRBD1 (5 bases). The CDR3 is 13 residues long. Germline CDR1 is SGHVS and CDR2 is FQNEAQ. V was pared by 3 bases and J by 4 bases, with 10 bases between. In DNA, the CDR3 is TGTGCCAGCAGCTTCCAGGGTTTGTACGAGCAGTACTTC. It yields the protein CASSFQGLYEQYF.

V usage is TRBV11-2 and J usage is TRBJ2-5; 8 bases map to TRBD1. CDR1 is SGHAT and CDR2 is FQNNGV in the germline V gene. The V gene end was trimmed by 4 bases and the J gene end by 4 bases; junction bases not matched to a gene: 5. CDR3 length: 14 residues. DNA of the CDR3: TGTGCCAGCAGCTCCCTCGACAGGGGAGAGACCCAGTACTTC. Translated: CASSSLDRGETQYF.